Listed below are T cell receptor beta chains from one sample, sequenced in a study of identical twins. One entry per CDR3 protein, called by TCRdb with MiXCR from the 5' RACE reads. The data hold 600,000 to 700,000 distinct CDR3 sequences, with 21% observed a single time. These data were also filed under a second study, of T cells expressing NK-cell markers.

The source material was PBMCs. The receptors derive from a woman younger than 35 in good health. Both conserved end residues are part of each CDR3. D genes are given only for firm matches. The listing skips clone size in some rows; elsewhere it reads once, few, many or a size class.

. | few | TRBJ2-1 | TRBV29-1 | CSVEGGIKKGTTYNEQFF | TGCAGCGTTGAGGGAGGGATTAAGAAAGGGACAACCTACAATGAGCAGTTCTTC
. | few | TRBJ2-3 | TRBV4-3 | CASSPQGTSTDTQYF | TGCGCCAGCAGCCCACAGGGTACTAGCACAGATACGCAGTATTTT
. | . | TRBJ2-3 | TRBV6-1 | CASSRVGETDTQYF | TGTGCCAGCAGTCGCGTGGGGGAGACAGATACGCAGTATTTT
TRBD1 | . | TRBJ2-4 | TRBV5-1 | CASRFTGGRDIQYF | TGCGCCAGCAGATTTACAGGGGGCAGGGACATTCAGTACTTC
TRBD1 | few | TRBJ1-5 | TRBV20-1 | CSARDQEAGGYGHF | TGCAGTGCTAGAGATCAAGAGGCAGGGGGCTACGGACATTTT
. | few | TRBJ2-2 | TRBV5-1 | CASRESPTNTGELFF | TGCGCCAGCAGAGAGTCCCCCACAAACACCGGGGAGCTGTTTTTT
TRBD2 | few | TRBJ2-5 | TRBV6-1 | CASSADGAGRAQYF | TGTGCCAGCAGTGCCGATGGAGCGGGAAGGGCCCAGTACTTC
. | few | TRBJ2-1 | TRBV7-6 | CASSRPGTPFNEQFF | TGTGCCAGCAGCCGACCCGGGACACCGTTTAATGAGCAGTTCTTC
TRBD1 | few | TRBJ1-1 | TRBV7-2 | CASSLVSAGGTEAFF | TGTGCCAGCAGCTTAGTTAGTGCAGGGGGCACTGAAGCTTTCTTT
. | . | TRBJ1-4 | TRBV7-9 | CASSLLPEKLFF | TGTGCCAGCAGCTTACTTCCAGAAAAACTGTTTTTT
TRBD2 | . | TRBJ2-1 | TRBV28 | CASRYRGGEQFF | TGTGCCAGCCGCTATCGGGGGGGTGAGCAGTTCTTC
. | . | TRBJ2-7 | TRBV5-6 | CASSIGTNFYEQYF | TGTGCCAGCAGCATAGGGACCAATTTCTACGAGCAGTACTTC
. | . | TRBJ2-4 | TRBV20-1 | CSAADGTAKNIQYF | TGCAGTGCAGCCGACGGAACGGCCAAAAACATTCAGTACTTC
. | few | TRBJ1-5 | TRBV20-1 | CSASGRNQPQHF | TGCAGTGCTAGTGGGCGAAATCAGCCCCAGCATTTT
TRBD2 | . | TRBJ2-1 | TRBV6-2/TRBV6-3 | CASSPTRGTYNEQFF | TGTGCCAGCAGTCCCACGCGGGGGACCTACAATGAGCAGTTCTTC
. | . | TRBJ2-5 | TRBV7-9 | CASSSIWVRGRAQYF | TGTGCCAGCAGCTCTATTTGGGTCAGGGGAAGGGCCCAGTACTTC